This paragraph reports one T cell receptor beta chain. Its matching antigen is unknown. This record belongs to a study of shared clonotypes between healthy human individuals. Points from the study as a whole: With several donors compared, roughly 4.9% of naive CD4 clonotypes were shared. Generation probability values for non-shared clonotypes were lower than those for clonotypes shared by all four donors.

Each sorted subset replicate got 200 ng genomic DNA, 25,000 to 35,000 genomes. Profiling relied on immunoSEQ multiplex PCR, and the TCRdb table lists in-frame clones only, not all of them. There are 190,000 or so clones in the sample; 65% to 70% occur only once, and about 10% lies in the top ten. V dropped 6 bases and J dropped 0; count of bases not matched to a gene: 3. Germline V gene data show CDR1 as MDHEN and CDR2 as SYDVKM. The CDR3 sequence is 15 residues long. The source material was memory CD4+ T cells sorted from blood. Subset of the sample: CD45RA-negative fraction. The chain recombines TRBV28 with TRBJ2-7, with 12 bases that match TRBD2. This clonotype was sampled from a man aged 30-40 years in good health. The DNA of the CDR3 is TGTGCCAGCAGGCTAGCGGGGGGGAGCTCCTACGAGCAGTACTTC. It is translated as CASRLAGGSSYEQYF.